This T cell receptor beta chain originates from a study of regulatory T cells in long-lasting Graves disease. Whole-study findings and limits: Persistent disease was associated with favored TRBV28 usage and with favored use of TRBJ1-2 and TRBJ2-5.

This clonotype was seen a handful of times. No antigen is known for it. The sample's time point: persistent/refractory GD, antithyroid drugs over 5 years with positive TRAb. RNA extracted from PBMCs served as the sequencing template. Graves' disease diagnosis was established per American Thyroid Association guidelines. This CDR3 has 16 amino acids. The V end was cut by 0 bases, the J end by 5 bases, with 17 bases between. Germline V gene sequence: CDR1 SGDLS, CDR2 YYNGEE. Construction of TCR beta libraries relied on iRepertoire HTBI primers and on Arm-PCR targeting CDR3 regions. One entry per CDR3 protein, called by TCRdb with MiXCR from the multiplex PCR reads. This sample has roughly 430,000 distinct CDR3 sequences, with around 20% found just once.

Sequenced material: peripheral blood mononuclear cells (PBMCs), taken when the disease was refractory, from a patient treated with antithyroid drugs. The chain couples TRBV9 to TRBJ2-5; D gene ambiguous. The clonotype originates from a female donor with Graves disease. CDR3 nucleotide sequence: TGTGCCAGCAGCGTAGAGAGTGCTCCGCTTAAGGAGACCCAGTACTTC. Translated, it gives CASSVESAPLKETQYF.